This T cell receptor (beta chain) was observed in a study of blood T cells in healthy people across ages. A sample-barcoded 5' primer and a J-beta primer mix were used in a second PCR of about 7 to 12 cycles. TCRdb independently ran MiXCR on the 5' RACE reads; one entry per CDR3 protein. The table has 600,000 to 1,000,000 distinct CDR3 sequences, around a quarter seen once; the top ten hold approximately 3.7%. This clonotype was seen many times. Separately, the same data were catalogued under a study of T cells of mothers and their children.

This receptor was taken from a boy younger than 18 in good health. Sequencing was done on a sample of blood.

CDR3 sequence (DNA): TGTGCCAGCAGTGAAACAGGGCGTTCTCAGCCCCAGCATTTT. Translating it yields CASSETGRSQPQHF. The rearrangement links TRBV2 to TRBJ1-5; D is perhaps TRBD1 (6 bases). The germline V gene encodes CDR1 SNHLY and CDR2 FYNNEI. CDR3 length: 14 amino acids. Trimming shortened V by 2 bases and J by 6 bases, and 11 bases separated the two germline ends.